A selection of T cell receptor beta chains follows, all from one sample in a study of cytomegalovirus exposure and HLA in healthy donors. Sequencing was performed with immunoSEQ multiplex PCR; in TCRdb, only in-frame clones are kept and a portion is missing. The repertoire includes 150,000 or so clones, around 78% of them detected once, and 5.5% to 7.5% sits in the top ten. Sequencing was done on a sample of PBMCs. The source of these receptors is a woman between 35 and 50 years old in good health and CMV-seropositive. Each CDR3 is given with its conserved first and last residue. A D gene is named only where the DNA matches it firmly. Size tells how often a clone was seen (once, few, many) or the class of an expanded clone, and some rows leave it out.

CASSRTSSGYTF,TGTGCCAGCAGCCGGACATCCAGCGGCTACACCTTC,-,-,TRBV28,TRBJ1-2
CASTREIAETQYF,TGTGCCAGCACCCGGGAAATAGCAGAGACCCAGTACTTC,-,-,TRBV7-9,TRBJ2-5
CASSEGQVPLYEQYF,TGTGCCAGCAGTGAAGGGCAGGTACCCCTCTACGAGCAGTACTTC,-,-,TRBV25-1,TRBJ2-7
CASSIQGAEETQYF,TGCGCCAGCAGCATACAGGGGGCGGAGGAGACCCAGTACTTC,TRBD1,-,TRBV5-1,TRBJ2-5
CASSPGQTYGYTF,TGTGCCAGCTCACCCGGACAAACCTATGGCTACACCTTC,-,once,TRBV18,TRBJ1-2
CASSEVGDSYNEQFF,TGTGCCAGCAGTGAAGTCGGGGATTCGTACAATGAGCAGTTCTTC,-,-,TRBV2,TRBJ2-1
CASSRDRGISGNTIYF,TGTGCCAGCAGTAGGGACAGGGGGATTTCTGGAAACACCATATATTTT,TRBD1,-,TRBV2,TRBJ1-3
CASSLGLPRGFGYTF,TGTGCCAGCAGCCTTGGCCTACCTAGAGGGTTTGGCTACACCTTC,-,-,TRBV5-6,TRBJ1-2
CATSRDLVGVGSEQYF,TGTGCCACCAGCAGAGATCTGGTCGGGGTAGGCTCCGAGCAGTACTTC,-,-,TRBV15,TRBJ2-7
CASSPPGLAISTGELFF,TGTGCCAGCTCACCACCGGGACTAGCGATAAGCACCGGGGAGCTGTTTTTT,TRBD2,many,TRBV18,TRBJ2-2
CASSEGTGHRGSYEQYF,TGTGCCAGCAGTGAAGGAACGGGTCACAGGGGATCCTACGAGCAGTACTTC,TRBD1,-,TRBV2,TRBJ2-7
CASSREWAGLETQYF,TGTGCCAGTAGTAGAGAGTGGGCGGGTTTGGAGACCCAGTACTTC,-,-,TRBV19,TRBJ2-5
CASSEANLMNTEAFF,TGTGCCAGCAGTGAAGCGAACTTGATGAACACTGAAGCTTTCTTT,-,-,TRBV6-1,TRBJ1-1
CASSEALGRVGGYTF,TGTGCCAGCAGTGAAGCGCTGGGCAGGGTGGGGGGCTACACCTTC,-,once,TRBV6-1,TRBJ1-2
CASSQTSGVTDTQYF,TGCGCCAGCAGCCAAACTAGCGGGGTCACAGATACGCAGTATTTT,TRBD2,-,TRBV4-1,TRBJ2-3
CAISKTGNGEAFF,TGTGCCATCAGTAAGACAGGTAATGGGGAGGCTTTCTTT,-,-,TRBV10-3,TRBJ1-1
CASNTRAGGLETQYF,TGTGCCAGCAACACCCGAGCGGGCGGGCTAGAGACCCAGTACTTC,-,-,TRBV28,TRBJ2-5
CAWSEMGLGAETQYF,TGTGCCTGGAGTGAAATGGGACTAGGGGCAGAGACCCAGTACTTC,TRBD2,-,TRBV30,TRBJ2-5
CASSPVRYRTNTEAFF,TGTGCCAGCAGCCCAGTCCGGTACAGGACGAACACTGAAGCTTTCTTT,-,-,TRBV27,TRBJ1-1
CASRTDSNYGYTF,TGCGCCAGCAGGACGGACAGCAACTATGGCTACACCTTC,-,once,TRBV5-1,TRBJ1-2
CASSLRQLPYEQYF,TGTGCCAGCAGTTTAAGACAGCTTCCCTACGAGCAGTACTTC,-,-,TRBV27,TRBJ2-7
CAISEPNPGVRGYTF,TGTGCCATCAGTGAGCCCAACCCAGGGGTCCGCGGCTACACCTTC,-,-,TRBV10-3,TRBJ1-2
CASSIPSGGSYNEQFF,TGTGCCAGTAGTATACCTAGCGGGGGCTCCTACAATGAGCAGTTCTTC,TRBD2,-,TRBV19,TRBJ2-1
CASSDGFGNQPQHF,TGTGCCAGCAGTGACGGTTTCGGCAATCAGCCCCAGCATTTT,-,-,TRBV6-1,TRBJ1-5
CASRVSGGARRGYF,TGTGCCAGCAGAGTTAGCGGGGGGGCCCGACGAGGGTATTTT,TRBD2,-,TRBV2,TRBJ2-3
CASSQAVAGPYLSQHF,TGCGCCAGCAGCCAGGCTGTCGCGGGGCCGTATCTATCCCAGCATTTT,-,-,TRBV4-1,TRBJ1-5
CASSQSQNTEAFF,TGTGCCAGCAGCCAAAGCCAGAACACTGAAGCTTTCTTT,-,few,TRBV4-2,TRBJ1-1
CASSLERGTYEQYF,TGTGCCAGCAGCTTAGAGCGGGGGACCTACGAGCAGTACTTC,TRBD2,-,TRBV11-2,TRBJ2-7
CASSLLASQETQYF,TGTGCCAGCAGCTTACTAGCCAGTCAAGAGACCCAGTACTTC,-,-,TRBV7-9,TRBJ2-5
CSSSLENRDGYTF,TGTTCCAGCAGCCTCGAAAACAGGGATGGCTACACCTTC,-,once,TRBV7-9,TRBJ1-2
CASSPIDGNTIYF,TGTGCCAGCTCACCGATAGATGGAAACACCATATATTTT,-,-,TRBV18,TRBJ1-3